Listed below are T cell receptor beta chains from one sample, sequenced in a study of CD8 T cells in ankylosing spondylitis. TCRdb processed the 5' RACE reads anew with MiXCR; each CDR3 protein has one entry. The profile shows about 460,000 distinct CDR3 sequences, roughly 5% of them singletons. Material for sequencing was blood, either unsorted or a sorted T cell fraction (not recorded which). Receptor source: a male donor with ankylosing spondylitis. CDR3s include the opening cysteine and the closing phenylalanine or tryptophan. A D gene is named only where the DNA matches it firmly. Some rows have no size entry. The others give once, few or many, or a class for an expanded clone.

J	D	V	size	DNA	CDR3
TRBJ2-2	.	TRBV28	many	TGTGCCAGCAGTTTACATAGCACCGGGGAGCTGTTTTTT	CASSLHSTGELFF
TRBJ1-5	.	TRBV10-3	many	TGTGCCATCAGTGAGATCAGCAATCAGCCCCAGCATTTT	CAISEISNQPQHF
TRBJ2-5	.	TRBV2	.	TGTGCCAGCAGTGAGGAGGAGACCCAGTACTTC	CASSEEETQYF
TRBJ1-1	TRBD1	TRBV5-1	.	TGCGCCAGCAGCTCTGGGACAGTCATGAACACTGAAGCTTTCTTT	CASSSGTVMNTEAFF
TRBJ2-1	.	TRBV7-2	many	TGTGCCAGCAGCTCACAGACAGTTTCCTCCTACAATGAGCAGTTCTTC	CASSSQTVSSYNEQFF
TRBJ2-1	.	TRBV15	many	TGTGCCACCAGCACGACTAGTTCTGAGCAGTTCTTC	CATSTTSSEQFF
TRBJ2-7	.	TRBV15	many	TGTGCCACCAGCAGAGAACGAGACAGAGACTTACGTTTCTCCTACGAGCAGTACTTC	CATSRERDRDLRFSYEQYF
TRBJ2-3	TRBD2	TRBV4-2	many	TGTGCCAGCAGCGTACAAGCGGGAGGCTTCCCACGCACAGATACGCAGTATTTT	CASSVQAGGFPRTDTQYF
TRBJ2-2	.	TRBV20-1	many	TGCAGTGCTAGGTCCAGTAACACCGGGGAGCTGTTTTTT	CSARSSNTGELFF
TRBJ2-3	TRBD2	TRBV20-1	many	TGCAGTCTCACTCATGGCGGGGGGGGTTTAGATACGCAGTATTTT	CSLTHGGGGLDTQYF
TRBJ2-7	.	TRBV4-2	many	TGTGCCAGCAGCCAAGGGGGGACCTACGACTACGAGCAGTACTTC	CASSQGGTYDYEQYF
TRBJ1-1	.	TRBV6-5	many	TGTGCCAGCAGTTACTCGATGGCATCGAACACTGAAGCTTTCTTT	CASSYSMASNTEAFF
TRBJ2-3	.	TRBV6-5	many	TGTGCCAGCAGTTACGTGAGCACAGATACGCAGTATTTT	CASSYVSTDTQYF
TRBJ2-7	.	TRBV20-1	few	TGCAGTGCTAGTACACGGACGTCTTTGGGCCCCTACGAGCAGTACTTC	CSASTRTSLGPYEQYF
TRBJ2-7	.	TRBV20-1	many	TGCAGTGCTAGCAATGGGCTTAGCTCCTACGAGCAGTACTTC	CSASNGLSSYEQYF
TRBJ2-3	.	TRBV19	many	TGTGCCAGTACCGTGGGGGATACGCAGTATTTT	CASTVGDTQYF
TRBJ1-4	TRBD1	TRBV20-1	many	TGCAGTGCTTTACAGGGGCTCAATGAAAAACTGTTTTTT	CSALQGLNEKLFF
TRBJ2-5	.	TRBV20-1	many	TGCAGTGCTGCAGAGTACCAAGAGACCCAGTACTTC	CSAAEYQETQYF
TRBJ2-1	.	TRBV4-3	many	TGCGCCAGCAGCCAAGATAGGCTAGCGTACACCTACAATGAGCAGTTCTTC	CASSQDRLAYTYNEQFF
TRBJ2-1	.	TRBV3-1	many	TGTGCCAGCAGTACATTCCGAGGGGTTCACCACAATGAGCAGTTCTTC	CASSTFRGVHHNEQFF
TRBJ2-7	.	TRBV7-9	many	TGTGCCAGCAGCCCAAGGGCGACAGATTACTACGAGCAGTACTTC	CASSPRATDYYEQYF
TRBJ1-1	.	TRBV12-3/TRBV12-4	many	TGTGCCAGCAGTTTTTCAATGGGAACTGAAGCTTTCTTT	CASSFSMGTEAFF
TRBJ2-2	.	TRBV4-2	many	TGTGCCAGCAGCCAAGTGAGCTTCGGTACCGGGGAGCTGTTTTTT	CASSQVSFGTGELFF
TRBJ2-1	TRBD1	TRBV7-2	many	TGTGCCAGCAGCCTCAACAGGGGAAAGGTGAATGAGCAGTTCTTC	CASSLNRGKVNEQFF
TRBJ1-1	.	TRBV7-2	few	TGTGCCAGCAGCAATACGAACACTGAAGCTTTCTTT	CASSNTNTEAFF
TRBJ2-3	TRBD2	TRBV5-5	.	TGTGCCAGCAGCTCGGGACTAGACACAGATACGCAGTATTTT	CASSSGLDTDTQYF
TRBJ2-1	.	TRBV2	.	TGTGCCACCCCCGTTAGAGTTGAGTCCCCCTACAATGAGCAGTTCTTC	CATPVRVESPYNEQFF
TRBJ2-7	TRBD2	TRBV12-3/TRBV12-4	many	TGTGCCAGCAGCCTCTCGTCTAGCGGAGACGAGCAGTACTTC	CASSLSSSGDEQYF